This passage covers 12 T cell receptor beta chains from one sample sequenced in a study of T-cell reconstitution after alpha-beta-depleted transplantation in children listed by TCRdb under 2016. Library preparation used PCR. The sequencer was an Illumina HiSeq 2500. Molecular barcoding was employed in the preparation of TCR libraries, with unique molecular identifiers being used to normalize TCRbeta repertoire quantification. TCRdb trimmed the raw reads at Q25, called clones with MiXCR and kept productive beta chains. Under each unique CDR3 protein, matching rows form one entry showing the most common genes and DNA. Across this sample there are 190,000 or so distinct CDR3 sequences, with about 14% seen only once. Of the sample, less than 15% falls within the top ten clones. Specimen: PBMCs from the stem cell graft donor, collected from the stem cell graft. The receptors derive from a human donor who donated a stem cell graft to a child with acute lymphoblastic leukemia.

This clonotype was recorded many times. The V and J genes are TRBV6-5 and TRBJ2-3; TRBD2 matches 8 bases. The CDR3 covers 17 residues. Germline trimming cut 6 bases from V and 4 bases from J; bases unmatched to any gene: 15. Germline lookup yields CDR1 MNHEY and CDR2 SVGAGI. The CDR3 loop reads CASSPGRLAYGADTQYF. The DNA of the CDR3 is TGTGCCAGCAGCCCGGGGAGACTAGCGTATGGAGCAGATACGCAGTATTTT.

This clonotype was counted ten times or more. CDR3 DNA: TGTGCCAGCCAACCGGTGGGCAGCAATCAGCCCCAGCATTTT. Its translation is CASQPVGSNQPQHF. This rearrangement joins TRBV27 to TRBJ1-5; no clear D gene. The CDR3 totals 14 residues. Germline values: CDR1 MNHEY, CDR2 SMNVEV (reference sequence). The ends were cut back, 8 bases at V and 1 base at J, with 12 bases in the middle.

The V and J genes are TRBV2 and TRBJ2-5, with D perhaps matching TRBD2 (5 bases). V lost 6 bases to trimming and J lost 1 base, with 15 bases between them. The V gene's germline CDR1 is SNHLY and CDR2 FYNNEI. The CDR3 is 15 amino acids. Here the CDR3 reads CASRPDSYSQETQYF. Here the CDR3 DNA reads TGTGCCAGCAGACCGGACTCATACTCCCAAGAGACCCAGTACTTC.

This clonotype was seen at least ten times. This chain joins TRBV5-1 and TRBJ1-1; 9 positions agree with TRBD1. Germline values: CDR1 SGHRS, CDR2 YFSETQ. The CDR3 is 14 amino acids. V trimming: 2 bases; J trimming: 4 bases; junction bases outside the gene matches: 3. The CDR3 sequence: CASSFEQGATEAFF. The CDR3 bases are TGCGCCAGCAGCTTCGAACAGGGGGCCACTGAAGCTTTCTTT.

This sequence joins TRBV20-1 and TRBJ1-3, with D hard to call. This CDR3 is built from 12 residues. From germline, CDR1 is DFQATT and CDR2 SNEGSKA (reference sequence). V was shortened by 3 bases and J by 0 bases, with 3 bases between the two germline ends. Here the CDR3 reads CSARFSGNTIYF. The CDR3 coding sequence is TGCAGTGCTAGGTTCTCTGGAAACACCATATATTTT.

The table lists this clonotype with many counts. This chain uses TRBV10-3 with TRBJ2-7, with D maybe TRBD1 (6 bases). The CDR3 loop spans 13 amino acids. Germline V gene lookup returns CDR1 ENHRY and CDR2 SYGVKD. Trimming stripped 10 bases from V and 3 bases from J, with 16 bases between. CDR3 residues: CATSTGQNYEQYF. The CDR3 DNA follows: TGTGCCACCTCGACAGGACAGAACTACGAGCAGTACTTC.

This clonotype appeared many times. The rearrangement uses TRBV12-3 or TRBV12-4 and TRBJ1-5; D remains ambiguous. The CDR3 runs 12 residues. With 1 base removed from V and 5 bases from J, the gap between germline ends came to 3 bases. The CDR3 DNA reads as TGTGCCAGCAGTTTAGGGGATCAGCCCCAGCATTTT. Translating it yields CASSLGDQPQHF.

Ten or more counts support this clonotype. The V call is TRBV7-2, the J call TRBJ2-1, with TRBD2 matching over 11 bases. Unmatched junction bases numbered 6, after V lost 5 bases and J lost 3 bases. Germline V gives CDR1 SGHTA, CDR2 FQGNSA. The CDR3 is 16 residues long. CDR3 in amino acids: CASSAGGTSGYNEQFF. Here the CDR3 DNA reads TGTGCCAGCAGCGCCGGCGGGACTAGCGGCTACAATGAGCAGTTCTTC.

This clonotype was seen many times. The rearrangement links TRBV29-1 to TRBJ2-7; no clear D gene. V shed 6 bases and J shed 2 bases, with 8 bases lying between them. Looked up from germline, CDR1 is SQVTM and CDR2 is ANQGSEA. The CDR3 totals 11 residues. Here the CDR3 reads CSVRGPYEQYF. In DNA form, the CDR3 reads TGCAGCGTAAGAGGACCCTACGAGCAGTACTTC.

This clonotype has a count of ten or more. The chain uses TRBV29-1 and TRBJ1-2, with 9 bases aligning to TRBD1. The length of the CDR3 is 15 residues. Germline CDR1 reads SQVTM; CDR2 reads ANQGSEA. Trimming at V came to 3 bases and at J to 2 bases, leaving 7 bases not matched to a gene. CDR3 sequence: CSVDWATGGNYGYTF. The DNA of the CDR3 is TGCAGCGTTGATTGGGCTACAGGGGGCAACTATGGCTACACCTTC.

CDR3 in amino acids: CASSCKQGRNQPQHF. CDR3 DNA sequence: TGCGCCAGCAGCTGCAAACAGGGGCGCAATCAGCCCCAGCATTTT. The genes are TRBV23-1 and TRBJ1-5; 7 nucleotides line up with TRBD1. TRBV23-1 is designated an ORF whose function remains uncertain. The CDR3 extends over 15 amino acids. Trimming at V came to 6 bases and at J to 2 bases, leaving 7 bases not matched to a gene.

At least ten counts were recorded for this clonotype. The chain joins TRBV20-1 to TRBJ1-2; a possible D gene is TRBD1 (5 bases). CDR3 size: 13 residues. V was trimmed by 4 bases and J by 4 bases, leaving 13 bases between them. Germline CDR1 and CDR2: DFQATT and SNEGSKA (reference sequence). Written as DNA, the CDR3 is TGCAGTGCTATTCCCAGGGAGCCCTATGGCTACACCTTC. It codes for CSAIPREPYGYTF.